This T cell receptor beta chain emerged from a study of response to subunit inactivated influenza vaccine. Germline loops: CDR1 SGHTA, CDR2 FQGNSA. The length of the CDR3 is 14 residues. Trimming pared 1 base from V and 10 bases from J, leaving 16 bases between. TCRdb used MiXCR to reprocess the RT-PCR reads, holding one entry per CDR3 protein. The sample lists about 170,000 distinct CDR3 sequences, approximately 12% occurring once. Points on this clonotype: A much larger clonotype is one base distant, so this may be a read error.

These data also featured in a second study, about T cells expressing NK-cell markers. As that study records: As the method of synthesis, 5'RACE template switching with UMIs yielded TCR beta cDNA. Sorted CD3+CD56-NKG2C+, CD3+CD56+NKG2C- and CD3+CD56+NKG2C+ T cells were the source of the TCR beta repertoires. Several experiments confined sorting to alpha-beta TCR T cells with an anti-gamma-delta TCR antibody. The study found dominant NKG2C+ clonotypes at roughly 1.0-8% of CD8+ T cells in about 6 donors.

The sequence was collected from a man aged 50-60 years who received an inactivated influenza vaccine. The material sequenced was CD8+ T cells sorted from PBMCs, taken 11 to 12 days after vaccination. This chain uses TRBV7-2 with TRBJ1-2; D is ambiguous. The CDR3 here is CASSLDHGHDIYTF. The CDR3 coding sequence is TGTGCCAGCAGCTTAGATCATGGGCATGACATCTACACCTTC.